What follows are 5 T cell receptor beta chains derived from one specimen sequenced in a study of CD8 T cells in Susac syndrome. Reverse transcription used about 0.45 to 1 ug RNA and random hexamers. Via MiXCR, TCRdb re-called the immunoSEQ multiplex PCR reads, giving one row per CDR3 protein. This table has tens of thousands of distinct CDR3 sequences, about 96% appearing once. The sequenced sample consisted of CD8+ T cells from PBMCs. Source of these receptors: a human donor with Susac syndrome.

The count of this clonotype is one. The gene calls are TRBV28 and TRBJ2-5; D gene uncertain. This CDR3 spans 13 amino acids. V shed 4 bases and J shed 1 base, with 7 bases lying between them. CDR1 and CDR2 from the germline V gene are MDHEN and SYDVKM. CDR3 in amino acids: CASSWFLQETQYF. The CDR3 coding sequence is TGTGCCAGCAGTTGGTTCCTCCAAGAGACCCAGTACTTC.

The chain combines TRBV20-1 with TRBJ2-3; D might be TRBD1 (5 bases). The V end was cut by 3 bases, the J end by 1 base, with 8 bases between. This CDR3 spans 13 amino acids. Germline V CDR1 and CDR2: DFQATT, SNEGSKA (reference sequence). The CDR3 bases are TGCAGTGCTAGTTTGGGGCGCACAGATACGCAGTATTTT. It specifies CSASLGRTDTQYF.

This sequence joins TRBV30 and TRBJ2-1; perhaps TRBD1 as D (5 bases). This CDR3 has 17 amino acids. V was shortened by 1 base and J by 8 bases, with 24 bases between the two germline ends. Germline lookup yields CDR1 GTSNPN and CDR2 SVGIG (reference sequence). The CDR3 loop is CAWSGIPLQGPVHEQFF. CDR3 bases: TGTGCCTGGAGTGGAATCCCCCTCCAGGGCCCAGTCCATGAGCAGTTCTTC.

The gene calls are TRBV30 and TRBJ1-1, with 8 bases fitting TRBD1. Germline loops: CDR1 GTSNPN, CDR2 SVGIG (reference sequence). Trimming removed 0 bases from V and 4 bases from J; junction bases left unmatched: 10. The CDR3 is 16 residues long. The CDR3 DNA sequence: TGTGCCTGGAGTGTAATGGGGGCTACAGGGGGCACTGAAGCTTTCTTT. It is translated as CAWSVMGATGGTEAFF.

The J gene is TRBJ2-7, the V gene TRBV2; 9 bases fit TRBD1. Germline V gene data show CDR1 as SNHLY and CDR2 as FYNNEI. The J segment lost 5 bases and the V segment lost 6 bases, leaving 8 bases of the junction unmatched. This CDR3 is 14 amino acids long. The CDR3 DNA follows: TGTGCCAGCAGGCGGACAGGGGCTCCGCACGAGCAGTACTTC. Its protein is CASRRTGAPHEQYF. The full variable domain, in which reference TRBV2 and TRBJ2-7 provide the parts outside the CDR3, is EPEVTQTPSHQVTQMGQEVILRCVPISNHLYFYWYRQILGQKVEFLVSFYNNEISEKSEIFDDQFSVERPDGSNFTLKIRSTKLEDSAMYFCASRRTGAPHEQYFGPGTRLTVT.